This T cell receptor (beta chain) is from a study of blood T cell repertoires in COVID-19. As for the study in general: The study drew acute and convalescent COVID-19 samples from the United States, Italy and Spain.

Of note for this clone: In the same sample, other DNA sequences code for this CDR3.

Per the original methods: The authors estimated nucleated cell counts from reference gene primer amplification. This table comes from immunoSEQ multiplex PCR, and its TCRdb copy is limited to in-frame clones, with some not included. The D gene and trimming were derived from the DNA, and the V and J assignments and clone size from that table. The data show roughly 150,000 clones, around 88% seen once. Sequencing was carried out using peripheral blood. This clonotype was sampled from a human donor in a cohort sampled during active COVID-19.

The CDR3 DNA sequence: TGTGCCAGCTCGTCGGACAGCCTCTATGGCTACACCTTC. Encoded protein: CASSSDSLYGYTF. The chain links TRBV18 to TRBJ1-2, with a weak D call TRBD1 (6 bases). The CDR3 runs to 13 residues. The V and J ends lost 6 bases and 4 bases respectively, with 12 bases between them. The germline V gene has CDR1 KGHSH and CDR2 LQKENI. Full variable domain (remainder filled in from reference TRBV18 and TRBJ1-2): NAGVMQNPRHLVRRRGQEARLRCSPMKGHSHVYWYRQLPEEGLKFMVYLQKENIIDESGMPKERFSAEFPKEGPSILRIQQVVRGDSAAYFCASSSDSLYGYTFGSGTRLTVV.